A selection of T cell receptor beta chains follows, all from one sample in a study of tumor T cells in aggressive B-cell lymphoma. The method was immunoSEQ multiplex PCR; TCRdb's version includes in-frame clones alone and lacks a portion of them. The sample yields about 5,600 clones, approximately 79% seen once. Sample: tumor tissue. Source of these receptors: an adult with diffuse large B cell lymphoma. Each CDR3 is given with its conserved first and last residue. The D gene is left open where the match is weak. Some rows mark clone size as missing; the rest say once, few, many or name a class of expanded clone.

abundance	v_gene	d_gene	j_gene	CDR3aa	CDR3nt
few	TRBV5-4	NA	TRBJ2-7	CASSLDFYEQYF	TGTGCCAGCAGCTTGGACTTCTACGAGCAGTACTTC
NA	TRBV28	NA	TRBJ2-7	CASSSGTQVYEQYF	TGTGCCAGCAGCTCCGGGACACAGGTTTACGAGCAGTACTTC
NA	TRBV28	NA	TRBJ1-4	CASRSLQGFIGEKLFF	TGTGCCAGCAGGAGTCTCCAGGGTTTCATCGGTGAAAAACTGTTTTTT
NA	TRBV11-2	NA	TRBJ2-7	CASSFGLASSSYEQYF	TGTGCCAGCAGCTTCGGGCTAGCGTCTAGCTCCTACGAGCAGTACTTC
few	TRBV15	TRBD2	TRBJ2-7	CATSRAGGSWEQYF	TGTGCCACCAGCAGAGCGGGAGGGAGTTGGGAGCAGTACTTC
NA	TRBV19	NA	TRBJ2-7	CASSRTQRVSSYEQYF	TGTGCCAGTAGTAGGACTCAGCGGGTCAGCTCCTACGAGCAGTACTTC
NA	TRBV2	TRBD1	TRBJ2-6	CASIRDSLSGANVLTF	TGTGCCAGCATTAGGGACAGCCTCTCTGGGGCCAACGTCCTGACTTTC
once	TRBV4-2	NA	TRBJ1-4	CASSQEGGLGKLFF	TGTGCCAGCAGCCAAGAGGGGGGGTTGGGGAAGCTGTTTTTT
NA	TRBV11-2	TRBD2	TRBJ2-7	CASSSTGLAGAYEQYF	TGTGCCAGCAGCTCCACGGGACTAGCGGGAGCCTACGAGCAGTACTTC
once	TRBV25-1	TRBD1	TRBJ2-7	CASSGQGALSYEQYF	TGTGCCAGCAGTGGACAGGGGGCCCTCTCCTACGAGCAGTACTTC
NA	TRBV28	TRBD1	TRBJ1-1	CASSLGQGELDTEAFF	TGTGCCAGCAGTCTCGGACAGGGGGAGTTGGACACTGAAGCTTTCTTT
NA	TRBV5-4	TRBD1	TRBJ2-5	CASSAGTGGETQYF	TGTGCCAGCAGCGCCGGGACAGGGGGGGAGACCCAGTACTTC
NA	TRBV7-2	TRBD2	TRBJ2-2	CASTLDGRGTGELFF	TGTGCCAGCACCCTAGACGGGAGGGGCACCGGGGAGCTGTTTTTT
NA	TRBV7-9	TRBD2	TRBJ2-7	CASSLGLAGPEQYF	TGTGCCAGCAGCTTGGGACTAGCGGGACCCGAGCAGTACTTC
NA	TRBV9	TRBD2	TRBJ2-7	CASSPGTSSIEQYF	TGTGCCAGCAGCCCCGGGACTAGCTCCATCGAGCAGTACTTC
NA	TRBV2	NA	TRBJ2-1	CASSDVGGDTYNEQFF	TGTGCCAGCAGCGACGTAGGGGGGGACACCTACAATGAGCAGTTCTTC
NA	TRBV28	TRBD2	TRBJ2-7	CASTLAREGSYEQYF	TGTGCCAGCACCTTAGCCCGGGAGGGGTCCTACGAGCAGTACTTC
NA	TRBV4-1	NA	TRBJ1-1	CASSQGRGTEAFF	TGCGCCAGCAGCCAAGGCCGGGGCACTGAAGCTTTCTTT
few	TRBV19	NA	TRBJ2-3	CASSPTARGDTQYF	TGTGCCAGTAGTCCCACAGCCCGGGGAGATACGCAGTATTTT
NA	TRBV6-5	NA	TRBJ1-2	CATQFGALSTGYTF	TGTGCCACCCAGTTTGGGGCTCTGTCTACTGGCTACACCTTC
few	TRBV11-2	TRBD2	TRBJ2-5	CASSEGLAGQETQYF	TGTGCCAGCAGCGAGGGACTAGCGGGCCAAGAGACCCAGTACTTC
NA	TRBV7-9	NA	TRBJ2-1	CASRDSGEQFF	TGTGCCAGCAGGGACAGTGGAGAGCAGTTCTTC
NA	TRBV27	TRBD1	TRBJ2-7	CASSLSATGVAGQYF	TGTGCCAGCAGTTTATCCGCTACAGGGGTTGCAGGGCAGTACTTC
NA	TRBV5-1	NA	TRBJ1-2	CASSPDSLEVYTF	TGCGCCAGCAGCCCCGATTCCCTTGAGGTCTACACCTTC
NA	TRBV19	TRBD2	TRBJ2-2	CASSPGGAETPGELFF	TGTGCCAGTAGTCCCGGGGGGGCGGAAACCCCCGGGGAGCTGTTTTTT
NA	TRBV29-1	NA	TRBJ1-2	CSVRFSAGDIGYTF	TGCAGCGTTCGATTCTCGGCAGGGGATATTGGCTACACCTTC
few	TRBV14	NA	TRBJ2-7	CASSLGVAGEQYF	TGTGCCAGCAGCCTAGGGGTTGCCGGCGAGCAGTACTTC
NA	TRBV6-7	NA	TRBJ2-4	CASTRPAGKNIQYF	TGTGCCAGCACCAGGCCAGCGGGCAAAAACATTCAGTACTTC
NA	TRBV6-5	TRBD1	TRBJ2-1	CASSHLGTVGYEQFF	TGTGCCAGCAGTCACCTAGGGACAGTAGGGTATGAGCAGTTCTTC
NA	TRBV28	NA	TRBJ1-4	CASSLTREKLFF	TGTGCCAGCAGTTTAACGCGAGAAAAACTGTTTTTT
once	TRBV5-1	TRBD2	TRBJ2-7	CASSGTSGSTGEQYF	TGCGCCAGCAGCGGGACTAGCGGGAGTACCGGCGAGCAGTACTTC
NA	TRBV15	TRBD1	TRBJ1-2	CATSGRQGGYGYTF	TGTGCCACCAGCGGACGACAGGGAGGCTATGGCTACACCTTC
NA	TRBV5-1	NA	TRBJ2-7	CASSLQGLTYEQYF	TGCGCCAGCAGCTTGCAGGGCCTTACCTACGAGCAGTACTTC
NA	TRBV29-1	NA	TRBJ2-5	CSVAGSRETQYF	TGCAGCGTTGCCGGGAGCCGAGAGACCCAGTACTTC
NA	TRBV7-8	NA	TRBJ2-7	CASSLKQAHEQYF	TGTGCCAGCAGCCTAAAACAGGCCCACGAGCAGTACTTC
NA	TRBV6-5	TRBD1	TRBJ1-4	CASRPDRVAEKLFF	TGTGCCAGCAGACCCGACAGGGTAGCTGAAAAACTGTTTTTT
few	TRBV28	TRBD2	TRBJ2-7	CASSHLSGSSTYEQYF	TGTGCCAGCAGCCATCTTAGCGGGAGCTCTACCTACGAGCAGTACTTC
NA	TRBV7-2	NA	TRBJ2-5	CASSLSTVPAQYF	TGTGCCAGCAGCTTAAGCACCGTTCCCGCCCAGTACTTC
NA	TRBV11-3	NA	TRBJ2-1	CASSWGGGNEQFF	TGTGCCAGCAGCTGGGGCGGAGGGAATGAGCAGTTCTTC
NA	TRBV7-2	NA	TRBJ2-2	CASSSSPGLRNTGELFF	TGTGCCAGCAGCTCCTCCCCAGGCCTCAGGAACACCGGGGAGCTGTTTTTT
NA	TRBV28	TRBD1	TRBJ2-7	CASSVRDRGDEQYF	TGTGCCAGCAGTGTCCGGGACAGGGGAGACGAGCAGTACTTC
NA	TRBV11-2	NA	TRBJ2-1	CASSLTRDSPGINYNEQFF	TGTGCCAGCAGCTTAACTCGGGACTCGCCGGGCATAAACTACAATGAGCAGTTCTTC
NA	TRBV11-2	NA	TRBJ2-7	CASTAESGSSYEQYF	TGTGCCAGCACCGCAGAGTCGGGGAGCTCCTACGAGCAGTACTTC
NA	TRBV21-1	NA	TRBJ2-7	CASSPHDSSYEQYF	TGTGCCAGCAGCCCCCACGACAGCTCCTACGAGCAGTACTTC
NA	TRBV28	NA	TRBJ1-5	CASSFDSSPNQPQHF	TGTGCCAGCAGTTTCGACAGCAGTCCCAATCAGCCCCAGCATTTT
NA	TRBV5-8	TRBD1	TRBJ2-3	CASSPGTGSTDTQYF	TGTGCCAGCAGCCCCGGGACAGGGAGCACAGATACGCAGTATTTT
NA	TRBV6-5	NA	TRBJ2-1	CASRLEAAYNEQFF	TGTGCCAGCCGGCTGGAGGCAGCTTACAATGAGCAGTTCTTC
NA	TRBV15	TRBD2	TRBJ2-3	CATSARTSGVGTDTQYF	TGTGCCACCAGCGCACGGACTAGCGGGGTGGGCACAGATACGCAGTATTTT
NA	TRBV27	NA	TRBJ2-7	CASSPTPRREQYF	TGTGCCAGCAGTCCCACCCCCCGGAGGGAGCAGTACTTC
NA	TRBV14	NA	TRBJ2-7	CASSQQGLYEQYF	TGTGCCAGCAGCCAACAGGGACTCTACGAGCAGTACTTC